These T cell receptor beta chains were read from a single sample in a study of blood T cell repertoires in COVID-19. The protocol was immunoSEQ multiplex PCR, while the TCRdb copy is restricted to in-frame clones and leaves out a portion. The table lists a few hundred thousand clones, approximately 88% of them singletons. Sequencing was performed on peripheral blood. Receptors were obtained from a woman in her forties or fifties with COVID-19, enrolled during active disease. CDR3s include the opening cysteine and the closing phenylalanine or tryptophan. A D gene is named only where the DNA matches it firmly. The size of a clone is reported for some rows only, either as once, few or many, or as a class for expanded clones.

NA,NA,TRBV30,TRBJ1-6,CAWSRPRGPGQNSPLHF,TGTGCCTGGAGCAGACCACGGGGTCCGGGACAAAATTCACCCCTCCACTTT
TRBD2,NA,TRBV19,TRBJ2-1,CASSVSSGSYNEQFF,TGTGCCAGTAGTGTTTCTAGCGGCTCCTACAATGAGCAGTTCTTC
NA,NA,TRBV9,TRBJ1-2,CASSVSPGSISYTF,TGTGCCAGCAGCGTCTCTCCCGGGAGTATTAGCTACACCTTC
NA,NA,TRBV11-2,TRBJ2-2,CASSDYVLAGELFF,TGTGCCAGCAGTGACTATGTATTGGCCGGGGAGCTGTTTTTT
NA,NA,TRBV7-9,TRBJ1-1,CASSLGGDDTEAFF,TGTGCCAGCAGCTTAGGAGGTGACGACACTGAAGCTTTCTTT
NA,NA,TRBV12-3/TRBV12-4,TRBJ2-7,CASSFRDYEQYF,TGTGCCAGCAGTTTTCGGGACTACGAGCAGTACTTC
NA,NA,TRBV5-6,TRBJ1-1,CASSPETGWGEAFF,TGTGCCAGCAGCCCGGAGACAGGATGGGGTGAAGCTTTCTTT
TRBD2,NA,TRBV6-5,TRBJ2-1,CASSYVAGVYNEQFF,TGTGCCAGCAGTTACGTAGCGGGGGTGTACAATGAGCAGTTCTTC
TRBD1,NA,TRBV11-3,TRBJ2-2,CASSPFPGQGDTGELFF,TGTGCCAGCAGCCCGTTCCCGGGACAGGGGGACACCGGGGAGCTGTTTTTT
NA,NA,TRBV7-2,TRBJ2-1,CASSLETFGTSYNEQFF,TGTGCCAGCAGCTTGGAAACCTTCGGGACTTCTTACAATGAGCAGTTCTTC
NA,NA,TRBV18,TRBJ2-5,CASTPRVGPETQYF,TGTGCCAGCACCCCGAGGGTCGGGCCAGAGACCCAGTACTTC
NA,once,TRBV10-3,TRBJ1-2,CAISESEGDLDGYTF,TGTGCCATCAGTGAGTCCGAAGGGGATTTGGATGGCTACACCTTC
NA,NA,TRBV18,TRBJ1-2,CASSTGVANYGYTF,TGTGCCAGCTCCACGGGGGTTGCTAACTATGGCTACACCTTC
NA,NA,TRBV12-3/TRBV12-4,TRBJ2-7,CASSLARYEQYF,TGTGCCAGCAGCCTCGCGCGGTACGAGCAGTACTTC
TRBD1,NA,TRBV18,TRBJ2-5,CASSPPTGKETQYF,TGTGCCAGCTCACCACCGACAGGGAAAGAGACCCAGTACTTC
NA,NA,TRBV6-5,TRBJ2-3,CASSYDRPIYTDTQYF,TGTGCCAGCAGTTACGACAGGCCTATCTACACAGATACGCAGTATTTT
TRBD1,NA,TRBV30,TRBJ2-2,CAWSVIFRDREAGELFF,TGTGCCTGGAGTGTAATATTTAGGGACAGGGAGGCCGGGGAGCTGTTTTTT
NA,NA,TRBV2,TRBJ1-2,CASSVQGFAYGYTF,TGTGCCAGCAGTGTCCAGGGGTTCGCCTATGGCTACACCTTC